The 22 T cell receptor beta chains below come from one sample, sequenced in a study of CD8+ T cells in alopecia areata. Treatment specified: oral pan-JAK inhibitor, 5-10 mg twice daily. RNA extraction was followed by reverse transcription into cDNA, which acted as the sequencing template. Sequencing was performed with immunoSEQ multiplex PCR; in TCRdb, only in-frame clones are kept and a portion is missing. This table has about 110,000 clones, around three fifths appearing once. The material sequenced was CD8+ T cells sorted from blood, taken at week 24, from a patient treated with tofacitinib. The receptors here all came from a human donor with alopecia areata.

This chain connects TRBV13 to TRBJ1-4; TRBD1 agrees at 11 bases. Germline CDR1 reads PRHDT; CDR2 reads FYEKMQ (reference sequence). The CDR3 extends over 16 amino acids. The ends lost 3 bases at V and 5 bases at J; junction bases unmatched: 5. CDR3 sequence (DNA): TGTGCCAGCAGCTTTGGGACAGGGGGTGCAAATGAAAAACTGTTTTTT. Protein product: CASSFGTGGANEKLFF.

A few counts support this clone. The chain has TRBV28 and TRBJ1-1, with D unresolved. Germline assignment: CDR1 MDHEN and CDR2 SYDVKM. Trimming pared 6 bases from V and 4 bases from J, leaving 18 bases between. CDR3 length: 15 amino acids. CDR3 bases: TGTGCCAGCAGCCTAAGAGGTGGAGGGTCCACTGAAGCTTTCTTT. Amino acids: CASSLRGGGSTEAFF.

This clone has a handful of counts. A read error may produce the germline difference seen at one junction end. The genes are TRBV6-5 and TRBJ1-2, with D possibly TRBD1 on 5 matching bases. There are 14 residues in the CDR3. CDR1 MNHEY and CDR2 SVGAGI come from the germline V gene. CDR3 region: CAISDQKGDGGYTF. The CDR3 region has the DNA TGTGCCATCAGTGACCAGAAAGGGGACGGTGGCTACACCTTC.

CDR3 DNA sequence: TGTGCCAGCCGGATGCCCAGCGGGAACACCGGGGAGCTGTTTTTT. As protein: CASRMPSGNTGELFF. J is TRBJ2-2 and V is TRBV6-5; perhaps TRBD2 as D (5 bases). The germline V and J ends were trimmed by 8 bases and 1 base, with 14 bases remaining between them. CDR1 and CDR2 (germline): MNHEY, SVGAGI. The CDR3 is 15 residues long.

CDR3 amino acids: CASPGHRGNMNTEAFF. The CDR3 coding sequence is TGTGCCAGCCCCGGGCATCGGGGCAACATGAACACTGAAGCTTTCTTT. The chain combines TRBV2 with TRBJ1-1; D possibly corresponds to TRBD1 (5 bases). CDR3 size: 16 residues. Between the trimmed V and J ends, which lost 8 bases and 0 bases, there was a span of 19 bases. The V gene's germline CDR1 is SNHLY and CDR2 FYNNEI. Full variable domain (rest looked up from reference TRBV2 and TRBJ1-1): EPEVTQTPSHQVTQMGQEVILRCVPISNHLYFYWYRQILGQKVEFLVSFYNNEISEKSEIFDDQFSVERPDGSNFTLKIRSTKLEDSAMYFCASPGHRGNMNTEAFFGQGTRLTVV.

V usage is TRBV7-2 and J usage is TRBJ2-7; 11 bases map to TRBD2. This CDR3 is built from 15 residues. The germline gives CDR1 SGHTA, CDR2 FQGNSA. V lost 4 bases and J lost 2; bases outside the gene matches: 4. In nucleotides, the CDR3 is TGTGCCAGCAGCTGGGGACTAGCGGTCACCTACGAGCAGTACTTC. Its translation is CASSWGLAVTYEQYF.

This chain links TRBV2 with TRBJ1-5, with D possibly being TRBD1 (5 bases). V lost 6 bases to trimming and J lost 0 bases, with 12 bases between them. Per the germline V gene, CDR1 is SNHLY and CDR2 is FYNNEI. This CDR3 has 15 residues. CDR3: CASSDGTYSNQPQHF. The CDR3 DNA follows: TGTGCCAGCAGCGACGGGACTTATAGCAATCAGCCCCAGCATTTT.

The chain joins TRBV11-1 to TRBJ2-7, with D perhaps TRBD2 (5 bases). Per germline, CDR1 SGHAT and CDR2 FQDESV (reference sequence). CDR3 length: 15 residues. The V and J ends lost 3 bases and 6 bases respectively, with 18 bases between them. The CDR3 DNA is TGTGCCAGCAGCTTTGGTGATCCGGGAATCTCCGAGCAGTACTTC. Amino acids: CASSFGDPGISEQYF.

The chain is built from TRBV7-9 and TRBJ2-2, with D unclear. CDR1 SEHNR and CDR2 FQNEAQ come from the germline V gene (reference sequence). The ends were cut back, 4 bases at V and 7 bases at J, with 7 bases in the middle. The CDR3 has 12 amino acids. The CDR3 DNA follows: TGTGCCAGCAGCTATCCTAACGGGGAGCTGTTTTTT. Protein: CASSYPNGELFF.

This clone was seen only a few times. The V and J genes are TRBV4-1 and TRBJ2-3, with D perhaps given as TRBD1 or TRBD2 (5 bases each). The V gene lost 4 bases and the J gene lost 2 bases, with 10 bases spanning the gap. This CDR3 comprises 14 residues. The germline V gene encodes CDR1 MGHRA and CDR2 YSYEKL. CDR3 sequence (DNA): TGCGCCAGCAGCCTCGTGGGGGACACAGATACGCAGTATTTT. It is translated as CASSLVGDTDTQYF.

This clone was counted only a few times. J is TRBJ2-7 and V is TRBV5-4; either TRBD1 or TRBD2 may fit D (6 bases each). Deletions cut 4 bases from V and 4 bases from J, with 18 bases between. The length of the CDR3 is 15 residues. Per germline, CDR1 SGHNT and CDR2 YYREEE (reference sequence). The CDR3 reads CASSPDRGTKYEQYF. CDR3 DNA sequence: TGTGCCAGCAGCCCTGACCGGGGGACAAAGTACGAGCAGTACTTC. Using reference TRBV5-4 and TRBJ2-7 for the parts outside the CDR3, the full variable domain is ETGVTQSPTHLIKTRGQQVTLRCSSQSGHNTVSWYQQALGQGPQFIFQYYREEENGRGNFPPRFSGLQFPNYSSELNVNALELDDSALYLCASSPDRGTKYEQYFGPGTRLTVT.

This clone occurred a few times. The rearrangement joins TRBV13 to TRBJ2-1; TRBD2 agrees at 10 bases. The J segment lost 10 bases and the V segment lost 5 bases, leaving 5 bases of the junction unmatched. CDR1 is PRHDT and CDR2 is FYEKMQ in the germline V gene (reference sequence). This CDR3 contains 13 residues. CDR3 protein: CASSTTSGVEQFF. CDR3 sequence (DNA): TGTGCCAGCAGCACAACTAGCGGGGTAGAGCAGTTCTTC.

This chain connects TRBV6-6 to TRBJ2-2, with D perhaps TRBD1 (6 bases). This CDR3 comprises 14 residues. Per the germline V gene, CDR1 is MNHNY and CDR2 is SVGAGI (reference sequence). Trimming left V 11 bases short and J 6 bases short, with 19 bases between. The CDR3 bases are TGTGCCGCCGCTGCCCCACAGGGCCCCGGGGAGCTGTTTTTT. It specifies CAAAAPQGPGELFF.

This clone was counted only a few times. The chain employs TRBV7-9 and TRBJ2-3; the D gene is possibly TRBD2 (5 bases). This CDR3 has 15 residues. V was pared by 4 bases and J by 2 bases, with 13 bases between. In germline, CDR1 is SEHNR, CDR2 FQNEAQ (reference sequence). The CDR3 region is CASSSQSGITDTQYF. DNA for the CDR3: TGTGCCAGCAGCTCCCAATCCGGGATCACAGATACGCAGTATTTT.

This clone has a handful of counts. Other DNA sequences of this sample code for an identical CDR3. V is TRBV7-9 and J is TRBJ1-1, with D possibly matching TRBD1 (5 bases). This CDR3 is built from 14 residues. Germline V gives CDR1 SEHNR, CDR2 FQNEAQ (reference sequence). The germline V and J ends were trimmed by 5 bases and 4 bases, with 14 bases remaining between them. The CDR3, as DNA: TGTGCCAGCAGCCCGGGACTGTTAGGCACTGAAGCTTTCTTT. It codes for CASSPGLLGTEAFF.

The chain joins TRBV27 to TRBJ2-7; the D is unclear. Germline V gene lookup returns CDR1 MNHEY and CDR2 SMNVEV (reference sequence). The CDR3 spans 14 residues. Trimming removed 3 bases from V and 0 bases from J, with 9 bases in between. The CDR3 DNA is TGTGCCAGCAGTTTGCTCTTCAGCTCCTACGAGCAGTACTTC. Its translation: CASSLLFSSYEQYF.

The CDR3 region has the DNA TGTGCCAGCAGTTACTCGACGGCCCCCACCGGGGAGCTGTTTTTT. Translated: CASSYSTAPTGELFF. V usage is TRBV6-5 and J usage is TRBJ2-2; D is unresolved. The CDR3 spans 15 residues. Germline-derived CDR1 and CDR2 are MNHEY and SVGAGI. Between the trimmed V and J ends, which lost 0 bases and 4 bases, there was a span of 9 bases.

The CDR3 DNA is TGTGCCAGCAGTTTCAGGACTAGCGTAAGCACAGATACGCAGTATTTT. It yields the protein CASSFRTSVSTDTQYF. J is TRBJ2-3 and V is TRBV27; 9 bases match TRBD2. Germline values: CDR1 MNHEY, CDR2 SMNVEV (reference sequence). The CDR3 totals 16 residues. After removal of 3 bases from V and 0 bases from J, the junction contained 4 bases not matched to a gene.

Concerning this clone itself: The sample carries other DNA sequences with the same CDR3. The chain combines TRBV30 with TRBJ1-1; D is perhaps TRBD1 (5 bases). Germline CDR1 and CDR2: GTSNPN and SVGIG (reference sequence). V shed 0 bases and J shed 4 bases, with 9 bases lying between them. The length of the CDR3 is 13 residues. As DNA, the CDR3 is TGTGCCTGGAGTGTCAGCGGGGGCACTGAAGCTTTCTTT. It translates to CAWSVSGGTEAFF. Based on the CDR3 plus reference TRBV30 and TRBJ1-1, the full variable domain is SQTIHQWPATLVQPVGSPLSLECTVEGTSNPNLYWYRQAAGRGLQLLFYSVGIGQISSEVPQNLSASRPQDRQFILSSKKLLLSDSGFYLCAWSVSGGTEAFFGQGTRLTVV.

The chain combines TRBV27 with TRBJ2-7; either TRBD1 or TRBD2 may fit D (5 bases each). The CDR3 extends over 14 amino acids. Deletions cut 6 bases from V and 3 bases from J, with 15 bases between. Germline CDR1 and CDR2: MNHEY and SMNVEV (reference sequence). The CDR3 region has the DNA TGTGCCAGCAGCCCCGGGACGGAGAACTACGAGCAGTACTTC. Its protein is CASSPGTENYEQYF.

This clone has just a few counts. This chain links TRBV29-1 with TRBJ2-3; unclear D gene. V was trimmed by 7 bases and J by 2 bases, leaving 13 bases between them. The CDR3 is 13 residues long. In germline, CDR1 is SQVTM, CDR2 ANQGSEA. The CDR3 reads CSGRLFLTDTQYF. CDR3 bases: TGCAGCGGTAGACTGTTCCTCACAGATACGCAGTATTTT.

The genes are TRBV7-9 and TRBJ1-1, with 8 bases lining up with TRBD1. The ends lost 5 bases at V and 4 bases at J; junction bases unmatched: 0. The CDR3 has 12 amino acids. CDR1 is SEHNR, CDR2 FQNEAQ, per germline (reference sequence). CDR3 bases: TGTGCCAGCAGCACAGGGGGCACTGAAGCTTTCTTT. It specifies CASSTGGTEAFF.